Shown below are 16 T cell receptor beta chains from a single sample sequenced in a study of blood T cell repertoires in COVID-19. Assay: immunoSEQ multiplex PCR; the TCRdb copy retains only in-frame clones and omits some. The sample has more than 200,000 clones, about 87% seen once. Input material: peripheral blood. The source is a man aged 25 to 40 with COVID-19, enrolled during active disease.

V and J are TRBV4-1 and TRBJ2-7, with 8 bases matching TRBD1. V shed 6 bases, J shed 2 bases, and the junction held 9 bases outside the gene matches. Germline loops: CDR1 MGHRA, CDR2 YSYEKL. The CDR3 covers 15 residues. In DNA form, the CDR3 reads TGCGCCAGCAGTTCCGGACAGGGTCCTGCCTACGAGCAGTACTTC. Its translation is CASSSGQGPAYEQYF.

The chain combines TRBV4-3 with TRBJ1-2; no reliable D call. Germline loops: CDR1 LGHNA, CDR2 YSLEER. CDR3 length: 15 amino acids. Trimming took 4 bases from V and 4 from J, leaving 16 bases between them. The CDR3 nucleotides read TGCGCCAGCAGCCCGGGAGTCCAGTCTTTCTATGGCTACACCTTC. Its protein product is CASSPGVQSFYGYTF.

The CDR3 loop reads CASSLYRGGNTIYF. For the CDR3, the DNA is TGTGCCAGTAGTTTGTACAGGGGAGGAAACACCATATATTTT. V usage is TRBV19 and J usage is TRBJ1-3; 7 nucleotides match TRBD1. This CDR3 comprises 14 residues. The V gene's germline CDR1 is LNHDA and CDR2 SQIVND (reference sequence). V was clipped by 5 bases and J by 4 bases; unmatched bases: 5.

This clone was picked up one time. The V gene is TRBV6-5, the J gene TRBJ2-7; D ambiguous. The CDR3 extends over 13 amino acids. From germline, CDR1 is MNHEY and CDR2 SVGAGI. V gave up 7 bases and J gave up 1 base, with 11 bases separating them. The CDR3 sequence: CASKSTRSYEQYF. Here the CDR3 DNA reads TGTGCCAGCAAATCGACAAGGTCCTACGAGCAGTACTTC.

The V gene is TRBV5-1, the J gene TRBJ1-2; 7 nucleotides line up with TRBD1. CDR3 length equals 14 residues. CDR1 is SGHRS, CDR2 YFSETQ, per germline. V lost 1 base, J lost 5 bases, and 5 bases stayed unmatched. The CDR3 spells CASSLSAGGYGYTF. The CDR3 region has the DNA TGCGCCAGCAGCTTGTCGGCAGGGGGGTATGGCTACACCTTC.

The genes are TRBV24-1 and TRBJ2-7; 7 bases match TRBD1. This CDR3 contains 17 residues. Germline V gene data show CDR1 as KGHDR and CDR2 as SFDVKD. V lost 7 bases and J lost 4; bases outside the gene matches: 18. The chain's CDR3 is CATRSLSNRDSGYEQYF. CDR3 sequence (DNA): TGTGCCACCAGAAGCCTCTCTAACCGGGACAGTGGTTACGAGCAGTACTTC.

This clone was observed a single time. V is TRBV28 and J is TRBJ1-2; 12 bases agree with TRBD1. Germline lookup yields CDR1 MDHEN and CDR2 SYDVKM. Unmatched junction bases numbered 13, after V lost 3 bases and J lost 8 bases. The CDR3 is made up of 17 amino acids. The CDR3 DNA is TGTGCCAGCAGTTTTTGGCACCAGGGACAGGGGGCTGCGGGCTACACCTTC. Residues: CASSFWHQGQGAAGYTF.

The chain recombines TRBV5-1 with TRBJ2-7; the D gene is possibly TRBD2 (6 bases). V was cut by 4 bases and J by 6 bases, with 20 bases left in between. Germline V gene sequence: CDR1 SGHRS, CDR2 YFSETQ. The CDR3 runs 15 residues. The CDR3 DNA sequence: TGCGCCAGCAGCCGGGACTTAGGATCCTCCGGCGAGCAGTACTTC. Translating gives CASSRDLGSSGEQYF.

This rearrangement joins TRBV25-1 to TRBJ2-1; 7 bases map to TRBD2. CDR3 length equals 15 residues. V gave up 2 bases and J gave up 4 bases; unmatched junction bases: 5. CDR1 is MGHDK, CDR2 SYGVNS, per germline. The CDR3 DNA sequence: TGTGCCAGCAGTGAAGCGGGAGAGGGGTACAATGAGCAGTTCTTC. Translated: CASSEAGEGYNEQFF.

This chain links TRBV6-5 with TRBJ2-7, with a tentative D call TRBD2 (5 bases). Trimming took off 8 bases at V and 6 bases at J, with 14 bases between the two ends. The CDR3 contains 12 residues. The V gene's germline CDR1 is MNHEY and CDR2 SVGAGI. The CDR3 is CASGLGWGEQYF. The CDR3 DNA reads as TGTGCCAGCGGACTGGGGTGGGGCGAGCAGTACTTC.

The chain is built from TRBV7-9 and TRBJ2-7; 10 bases are shared with TRBD1. V dropped 5 bases and J dropped 2; count of bases not matched to a gene: 6. Per germline, CDR1 SEHNR and CDR2 FQNEAQ (reference sequence). This CDR3 region has 15 residues. In DNA form, the CDR3 reads TGTGCCAGCAGCCCTTGGGACAGGGGCCCCTACGAGCAGTACTTC. Amino acid sequence: CASSPWDRGPYEQYF.

The chain is built from TRBV3-1 (or the pseudogene TRBV3-2) and TRBJ2-2; D is possibly TRBD1 (5 bases). The V gene lost 1 base and the J gene lost 3 bases, with 12 bases spanning the gap. Germline V gene lookup returns CDR1 LGHDT and CDR2 YNNKEL (reference sequence). This CDR3 has 16 amino acids. The CDR3 spells CASSQVEGVHTGELFF. CDR3 nucleotide sequence: TGTGCCAGCAGCCAAGTAGAAGGGGTCCACACCGGGGAGCTGTTTTTT.

This rearrangement joins TRBV6-5 to TRBJ1-2, with TRBD1 matching 7 bases. V gave up 2 bases and J gave up 6 bases; unmatched junction bases: 3. CDR1 MNHEY and CDR2 SVGAGI come from the germline V gene. The CDR3 length is 13 residues. The CDR3 sequence: CASSYTGADGYTF. The CDR3 nucleotides read TGTGCCAGCAGTTACACAGGGGCGGATGGCTACACCTTC.

The rearrangement uses TRBV7-2 and TRBJ2-1; D call uncertain. V lost 4 bases, J lost 4 bases, and 8 bases lay in between. Per the germline V gene, CDR1 is SGHTA and CDR2 is FQGNSA. The CDR3 contains 13 residues. CDR3 coding DNA: TGTGCCAGCAGCTCGTCTAAGTACAATGAGCAGTTCTTC. Its protein is CASSSSKYNEQFF. Based on the CDR3 plus reference TRBV7-2 and TRBJ2-1, the full variable domain is GAGVSQSPSNKVTEKGKDVELRCDPISGHTALYWYRQSLGQGLEFLIYFQGNSAPDKSGLPSDRFSAERTGGSVSTLTIQRTQQEDSAVYLCASSSSKYNEQFFGPGTRLTVL.

This sequence joins TRBV20-1 and TRBJ1-1; 8 nucleotides agree with TRBD1. This CDR3 is built from 11 residues. J lost 8 bases, V lost 8 bases, and 7 bases had no gene match. Per germline, CDR1 DFQATT and CDR2 SNEGSKA (reference sequence). CDR3 nucleotides: TGCAGTTCCCCGGACAGGGCAGAAGCTTTCTTT. Protein product: CSSPDRAEAFF.

The chain has TRBV19 and TRBJ2-7; 7 bases match TRBD1. Germline CDR1 LNHDA, CDR2 SQIVND (reference sequence). The V and J ends lost 5 bases and 4 bases, in that order; junction bases with no gene match: 11. The CDR3 extends over 15 amino acids. CDR3 in DNA: TGTGCCAGTAGTCACCCCCGAGGGGGCGGGTACGAGCAGTACTTC. It specifies CASSHPRGGGYEQYF.